This entry lists 17 T cell receptor beta chains sequenced from one sample in a study of blood T cell repertoires in COVID-19. Measured with immunoSEQ multiplex PCR; TCRdb has only the in-frame clones, and not every one. The data hold about 170,000 clones, with 65% to 85% observed a single time. Sequences were obtained from peripheral blood. These receptors were taken from a human donor with acute or convalescent COVID-19. The donor label of this sample is uncertain.

The J gene is TRBJ2-7, the V gene TRBV18; TRBD2 matches 7 bases. Germline trimming cut 2 bases from V and 6 bases from J; bases unmatched to any gene: 7. Germline V CDR1 and CDR2: KGHSH, LQKENI. The CDR3 spans 14 residues. The CDR3 DNA reads as TGTGCCAGCTCACCAAGTTCCAGGGAGGGCGAGCAGTACTTC. Translation gives CASSPSSREGEQYF.

This clone has only a few counts. The gene calls are TRBV3-1 (or the pseudogene TRBV3-2) and TRBJ2-1; 14 nucleotides align to TRBD2. Germline V lookup: CDR1 LGHDT, CDR2 YNNKEL (reference sequence). The V and J ends lost 4 bases and 6 bases, in that order; junction bases with no gene match: 5. The CDR3 runs 16 residues. CDR3 sequence (DNA): TGTGCCAGCAGCCTACAGACTAGCGGGAGGGCCAATGAGCAGTTCTTC. It encodes CASSLQTSGRANEQFF.

This chain connects TRBV15 to TRBJ1-2; no reliable D call. This CDR3 region has 18 residues. V lost 0 bases and J 2 bases, leaving 19 bases between the germline ends. Germline V lookup: CDR1 LNHNV, CDR2 YYDKDF (reference sequence). CDR3 in DNA: TGTGCCACCAGCAGAGATTTTGCAGGCCCCCTTCGGAACTATGGCTACACCTTC. Protein product: CATSRDFAGPLRNYGYTF.

The chain is built from TRBV5-4 and TRBJ1-1, with 11 bases lining up with TRBD1. The CDR3 is made up of 14 amino acids. V lost 7 bases and J lost 3; bases outside the gene matches: 5. The germline V gene has CDR1 SGHNT and CDR2 YYREEE (reference sequence). CDR3 nucleotide sequence: TGTGCCAGCTCGGACAGGGGGCAAGACACTGAAGCTTTCTTT. It specifies CASSDRGQDTEAFF.

The V and J genes are TRBV19 and TRBJ2-2, with 14 bases fitting TRBD2. V dropped 6 bases and J dropped 0; count of bases not matched to a gene: 6. Germline-derived CDR1 and CDR2 are LNHDA and SQIVND (reference sequence). The CDR3 sequence is 18 residues long. Written as DNA, the CDR3 is TGTGCCAGTAGCATGGGACTAGCGGGGGCCTCGAACACCGGGGAGCTGTTTTTT. This encodes CASSMGLAGASNTGELFF.

The chain employs TRBV6-5 and TRBJ1-6; 7 bases agree with TRBD1. The junction had 3 bases not matched to a gene; V was cut back by 0 bases and J by 4 bases. This CDR3 contains 16 residues. Per germline, CDR1 MNHEY and CDR2 SVGAGI. The CDR3, as DNA: TGTGCCAGCAGTTACTCGGGGACAGCTTATAATTCACCCCTCCACTTT. This encodes CASSYSGTAYNSPLHF.

The chain is built from TRBV5-6 and TRBJ2-7; 10 bases match TRBD2. Trimming cost V 1 base and J 2 bases; bases outside gene matches: 6. The CDR3 has 16 residues. Germline V gene sequence: CDR1 SGHDT, CDR2 YYEEEE. The CDR3 sequence is CASSLLAGGLAYEQYF. In DNA form, the CDR3 reads TGTGCCAGCAGCTTGTTAGCGGGAGGCTTAGCCTACGAGCAGTACTTC.

The CDR3 region is CASSFSGDSNQPQHF. In DNA form, the CDR3 reads TGTGCCAGCAGTTTCTCAGGGGATAGCAATCAGCCCCAGCATTTT. V is TRBV28 and J is TRBJ1-5, with D perhaps matching TRBD1 (6 bases). V was trimmed by 3 bases and J by 0 bases, leaving 9 bases between them. In germline, CDR1 is MDHEN, CDR2 SYDVKM. CDR3 length: 15 amino acids.

The genes are TRBV7-9 and TRBJ1-1; D perhaps matches TRBD1 (6 bases). CDR1 is SEHNR, CDR2 FQNEAQ, per germline (reference sequence). V shed 5 bases and J shed 1 base, with 14 bases lying between them. The CDR3 is made up of 15 amino acids. The DNA for the CDR3 is TGTGCCAGCAGCCTACAGACAGGAGGGAACACTGAAGCTTTCTTT. This codes for CASSLQTGGNTEAFF.

The genes are TRBV25-1 and TRBJ2-5; TRBD2 might be the D (5 bases). This CDR3 has 14 amino acids. Deletions cut 8 bases from V and 4 bases from J, with 17 bases between. CDR1 and CDR2 (germline): MGHDK, SYGVNS. The CDR3 nucleotides read TGTGCCAGCGATGAGGGCAGCTCGGGAGAGACCCAGTACTTC. Translation: CASDEGSSGETQYF.

The chain is built from TRBV2 and TRBJ2-3, with 12 bases fitting TRBD2. With 4 bases clipped from V and 5 bases from J, the junction kept 1 base outside the gene matches. Germline CDR1 SNHLY, CDR2 FYNNEI. The CDR3 consists of 14 residues. The CDR3 sequence is CASSGLAGEDTQYF. In DNA, the CDR3 is TGTGCCAGCAGTGGACTAGCGGGGGAAGATACGCAGTATTTT.

V gene TRBV11-3 combines with J gene TRBJ2-7, with TRBD2 matching over 8 bases. In germline, CDR1 is SGHNT, CDR2 YENEEA. Trimming cost V 1 base and J 4 bases; bases outside gene matches: 3. The CDR3 sequence is 14 residues long. The CDR3: CASSLGSGKYEQYF. The CDR3 DNA follows: TGTGCCAGCAGCTTAGGTAGCGGGAAATACGAGCAGTACTTC.

The rearrangement joins TRBV3-1 (or the pseudogene TRBV3-2) to TRBJ2-1; D is unresolved. This CDR3 is 12 amino acids long. Germline V lookup: CDR1 LGHDT, CDR2 YNNKEL (reference sequence). Between the trimmed V and J ends, which lost 2 bases and 7 bases, there was a span of 6 bases. The CDR3 sequence is CASSQSENEQFF. The CDR3 DNA sequence: TGTGCCAGCAGCCAATCCGAGAATGAGCAGTTCTTC.

The genes are TRBV4-1 and TRBJ1-5; 7 nucleotides align to TRBD1. CDR1 is MGHRA and CDR2 is YSYEKL in the germline V gene. The CDR3 has 17 amino acids. V shed 1 base and J 5 bases; nucleotides not matched to a gene: 11. CDR3 loop: CASSQGDSAAYYQPQHF. CDR3 DNA: TGCGCCAGCAGCCAAGGGGACAGCGCGGCCTATTATCAGCCCCAGCATTTT.

DNA of the CDR3: TGCGCCAGCAGTCAGGGCTCCCGGGAGACCCAGTACTTC. Protein sequence: CASSQGSRETQYF. The chain recombines TRBV10-1 with TRBJ2-5, with D maybe TRBD1 (5 bases). CDR1 is WNHNN, CDR2 SYGVQD, per germline (reference sequence). The V end was cut by 5 bases, the J end by 5 bases, with 12 bases between. This CDR3 is 13 amino acids long.

The chain has TRBV7-9 and TRBJ2-2, with 8 bases identical to TRBD2. The length of the CDR3 is 15 residues. The V and J ends lost 2 bases and 1 base, in that order; junction bases with no gene match: 0. Germline V lookup: CDR1 SEHNR, CDR2 FQNEAQ (reference sequence). As DNA, the CDR3 is TGTGCCAGCAGCTTAAGCGGGGGGAACACCGGGGAGCTGTTTTTT. This translates into CASSLSGGNTGELFF.

Only a few counts were recorded for this clone. The rearrangement uses TRBV11-2 and TRBJ2-3; 10 nucleotides match TRBD2. This CDR3 comprises 15 residues. Germline assignment: CDR1 SGHAT and CDR2 FQNNGV. Trimming removed 3 bases from V and 4 bases from J; junction bases left unmatched: 4. The CDR3 nucleotides are TGTGCCAGCAGCTTTACTAGCGGGACGTCAGATACGCAGTATTTT. It codes for CASSFTSGTSDTQYF.